This T cell receptor (beta chain) was found in a study of shared clonotypes between healthy human individuals. Study-wide results and caveats: Sorted-subset sequencing was shown by rarefaction to be incomplete despite large depth. The generation probabilities recorded for non-shared clonotypes fell below those of clonotypes shared by all four donors.

The table came from immunoSEQ multiplex PCR; TCRdb's copy has only in-frame clones and leaves some out. This sample has 650,000 to 750,000 clones, with less than 80% found just once. Trimming removed 6 bases from V and 5 bases from J; junction bases left unmatched: 5. Germline lookup yields CDR1 SGHTA and CDR2 FQGNSA. The length of the CDR3 is 15 residues. Worth noting for this clone: What it binds is unknown. Other DNA sequences from this sample encode an identical CDR3 as well.

The sample taken for sequencing was memory CD4+ T cells sorted from blood. Documented subset: CD45RA-negative fraction. The chain combines TRBV7-2 with TRBJ2-2; 11 nucleotides align to TRBD2. This clonotype was sampled from a woman aged 30 to 39 in good health. The CDR3 sequence is CASSPTSGRTGELFF. The CDR3 DNA reads TGTGCCAGCAGTCCAACTAGCGGGAGAACCGGGGAGCTGTTTTTT.